This T cell receptor (beta chain) was profiled in a study of spatial heterogeneity in lung cancer. Study-wide context: Strongly correlated with TCR transcript counts in tumor regions was a T cell module score, which was a transcriptional module score calculated from matched bulk RNA-seq. An average of more than ten raw reads was observed per unique TCR and UMI combination.

TCRdb recomputed calls from the 5' RACE reads with MiXCR, one row per CDR3 protein. The data contain under 20,000 distinct CDR3 sequences, roughly 6% of them singletons. This clonotype was seen repeatedly, ten times or more. The antigen is undetermined. Time point denoted: sample taken at primary tumor resection. Unsorted whole RNA from tumor, nontumor lung or frozen PBMC underwent sequencing. Study-level findings and limits: Higher tumor mutation counts went along with higher counts of expanded intratumoral alpha and beta TCRs. For tumor T cells, estimated coverage reached only approximately 6.9% (alpha) and around 13% (beta).

The CDR3 is made up of 13 amino acids. Germline V gene lookup returns CDR1 DFQATT and CDR2 SNEGSKA (reference sequence). The V gene lost 2 bases and the J gene lost 8 bases, with 13 bases spanning the gap. The material was lung tumor tissue, obtained at surgery. The gene calls are TRBV20-1 and TRBJ2-1, with D unclear. The source is a female donor with early-stage non-small cell lung cancer. The CDR3 protein is CSARYALTDEQFF. The CDR3 nucleotides read TGCAGTGCTAGATATGCCCTGACCGATGAGCAGTTCTTC.